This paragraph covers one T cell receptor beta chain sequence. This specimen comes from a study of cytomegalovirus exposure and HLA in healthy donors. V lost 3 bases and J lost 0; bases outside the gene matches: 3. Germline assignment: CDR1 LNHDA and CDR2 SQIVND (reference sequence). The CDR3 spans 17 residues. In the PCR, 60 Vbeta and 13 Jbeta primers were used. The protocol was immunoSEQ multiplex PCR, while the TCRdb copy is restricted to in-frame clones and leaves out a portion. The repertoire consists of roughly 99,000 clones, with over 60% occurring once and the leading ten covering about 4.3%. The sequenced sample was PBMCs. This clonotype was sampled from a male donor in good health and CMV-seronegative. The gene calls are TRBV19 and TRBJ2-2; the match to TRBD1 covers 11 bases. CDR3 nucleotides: TGTGCCAGTAGTATTTTGGGACAGGGGGCGAACACCGGGGAGCTGTTTTTT. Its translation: CASSILGQGANTGELFF. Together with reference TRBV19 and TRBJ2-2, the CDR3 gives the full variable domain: DGGITQSPKYLFRKEGQNVTLSCEQNLNHDAMYWYRQDPGQGLRLIYYSQIVNDFQKGDIAEGYSVSREKKESFPLTVTSAQKNPTAFYLCASSILGQGANTGELFFGEGSRLTVL.